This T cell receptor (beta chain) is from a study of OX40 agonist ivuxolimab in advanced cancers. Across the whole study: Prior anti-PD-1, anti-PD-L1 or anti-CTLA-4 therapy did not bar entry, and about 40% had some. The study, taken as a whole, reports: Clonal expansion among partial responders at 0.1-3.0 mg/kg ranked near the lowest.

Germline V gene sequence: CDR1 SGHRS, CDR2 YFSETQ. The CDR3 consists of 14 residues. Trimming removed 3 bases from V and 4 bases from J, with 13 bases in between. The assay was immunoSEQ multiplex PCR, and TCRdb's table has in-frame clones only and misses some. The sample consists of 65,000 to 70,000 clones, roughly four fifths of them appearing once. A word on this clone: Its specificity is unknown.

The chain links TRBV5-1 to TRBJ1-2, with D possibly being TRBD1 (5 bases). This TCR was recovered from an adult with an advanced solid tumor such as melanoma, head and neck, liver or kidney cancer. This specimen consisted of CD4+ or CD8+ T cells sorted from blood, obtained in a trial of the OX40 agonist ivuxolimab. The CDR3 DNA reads TGCGCCAGCAGCTCGCCGGCAGGGACCTATGGCTACACCTTC. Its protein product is CASSSPAGTYGYTF.